This entry lists 21 T cell receptor beta chains sequenced from one sample in a study of a mutant IDH1 vaccine in newly diagnosed glioma. These receptors have no known antigen. The assay was immunoSEQ multiplex PCR, and TCRdb's table has in-frame clones only and misses some. The table includes 50,000 or so clones, about 80% detected once. Time point described: week 5, during vaccination. Vaccinated patients received 300 ug of mutant IDH1 20-mer peptide per dose, with topical imiquimod. Specimen: PBMCs, collected from a glioma patient whose treatment included an IDH1 peptide vaccine. The receptors shown here come from a woman in her forties or fifties with glioma.

The chain employs TRBV7-8 and TRBJ1-1; D gene unclear. Germline CDR1 and CDR2: SGHVS and FQNEAQ. This CDR3 region has 13 residues. Between the trimmed V and J ends, which lost 0 bases and 1 base, there was a span of 3 bases. In DNA, the CDR3 is TGTGCCAGCAGCTTAGCGCAGAACACTGAAGCTTTCTTT. This codes for CASSLAQNTEAFF. Together with reference TRBV7-8 and TRBJ1-1, the CDR3 gives the full variable domain: GAGVSQSPRYKVAKRGQDVALRCDPISGHVSLFWYQQALGQGPEFLTYFQNEAQLDKSGLPSDRFFAERPEGSVSTLKIQRTQQEDSAVYLCASSLAQNTEAFFGQGTRLTVV.

This chain joins TRBV5-5 and TRBJ2-7; TRBD2 matches 7 bases. CDR1 and CDR2 from the germline V gene are SGHKS and YYEKEE (reference sequence). The CDR3 covers 14 residues. V lost 3 bases, J lost 3 bases, and 6 bases stayed unmatched. CDR3 sequence: CASSWLAGDYEQYF. Written as DNA, the CDR3 is TGTGCCAGCAGCTGGCTCGCGGGGGACTACGAGCAGTACTTC. Supplemented by reference TRBV5-5 and TRBJ2-7, the full variable domain reads DAGVTQSPTHLIKTRGQQVTLRCSPISGHKSVSWYQQVLGQGPQFIFQYYEKEERGRGNFPDRFSARQFPNYSSELNVNALLLGDSALYLCASSWLAGDYEQYFGPGTRLTVT.

The chain joins TRBV2 to TRBJ1-2; D uncertain. The V gene's germline CDR1 is SNHLY and CDR2 FYNNEI. Trimming took off 6 bases at V and 1 base at J, with 15 bases between the two ends. This CDR3 is built from 15 residues. The CDR3 protein is CASRAGVGNNYGYTF. CDR3 sequence (DNA): TGTGCCAGCAGGGCAGGAGTCGGGAATAACTATGGCTACACCTTC.

The V gene is TRBV5-1, the J gene TRBJ1-2; D ambiguous. The CDR3 covers 15 residues. Trimming left V 3 bases short and J 3 bases short, with 15 bases between. Germline V gene data show CDR1 as SGHRS and CDR2 as YFSETQ. For the CDR3, the DNA is TGCGCCAGCAGCTCCCGTCCTTCGGCGGACTATGGCTACACCTTC. Translation: CASSSRPSADYGYTF.

The chain employs TRBV4-3 and TRBJ1-2, with D unclear. Trimming took off 1 base at V and 4 bases at J, with 10 bases between the two ends. CDR3 length equals 14 residues. Germline V lookup: CDR1 LGHNA, CDR2 YSLEER. CDR3 sequence reads: CASSQVSGGYGYTF. CDR3 in DNA: TGCGCCAGCAGCCAAGTTTCGGGAGGCTATGGCTACACCTTC.

The chain carries TRBV6-6 and TRBJ1-5; TRBD1 matches 7 bases. V gave up 7 bases and J gave up 4 bases; unmatched junction bases: 10. Germline CDR1 MNHNY, CDR2 SVGAGI (reference sequence). The CDR3 has 15 amino acids. Here the CDR3 DNA reads TGTGCCAGCAAACCAGGGGGGGTTGGGAATCAGCCCCAGCATTTT. Its translation is CASKPGGVGNQPQHF.

CDR3 nucleotides: TGTGCCAGCAGCCCCAATAAGGACATCCACGAGCAGTACTTC. Translating it yields CASSPNKDIHEQYF. The V gene is TRBV7-9, the J gene TRBJ2-7; D might be TRBD1 (5 bases). Germline-derived CDR1 and CDR2 are SEHNR and FQNEAQ (reference sequence). The CDR3 loop spans 14 amino acids. V was clipped by 5 bases and J by 5 bases, with 16 bases between them.

The chain links TRBV6-1 to TRBJ2-7; D may be TRBD1 or TRBD2 (5 bases each). The V end lost 0 bases, the J end lost 2 bases, and 8 bases lay between the germline ends. CDR3 length equals 14 residues. In germline, CDR1 is MNHNS, CDR2 SASEGT. The DNA of the CDR3 is TGTGCCAGCAGTGAAGCGACGGGACCCTACGAGCAGTACTTC. Its protein product is CASSEATGPYEQYF.

This chain connects TRBV7-3 to TRBJ2-7; the match to TRBD1 covers 7 bases. This CDR3 is 15 amino acids long. The junction had 8 bases not matched to a gene; V was cut back by 0 bases and J by 6 bases. Germline CDR1 SGHTA, CDR2 FQGTGA. Here the CDR3 DNA reads TGTGCCAGCAGCTTAACCCGGACAGGAGGAAGCGAGCAGTACTTC. This codes for CASSLTRTGGSEQYF.

V and J are TRBV6-5 and TRBJ1-6, with D tentatively TRBD1 (5 bases). V was cut by 0 bases and J by 8 bases, with 14 bases left in between. This CDR3 has 16 amino acids. The germline gives CDR1 MNHEY, CDR2 SVGAGI. The CDR3 region is CASSYSPQGVDSPLHF. The CDR3 DNA is TGTGCCAGCAGTTACTCCCCCCAGGGAGTAGATTCACCCCTCCACTTT.

The chain employs TRBV9 and TRBJ2-3; the D gene is possibly TRBD2 (7 bases). With 0 bases removed from V and 1 base from J, the gap between germline ends came to 12 bases. Germline V CDR1 and CDR2: SGDLS, YYNGEE. The CDR3 runs to 16 residues. CDR3 DNA: TGTGCCAGCAGCGTAGTCGGGGGGCTCCGCACAGATACGCAGTATTTT. Translating gives CASSVVGGLRTDTQYF.

The chain couples TRBV7-8 to TRBJ2-7, with 14 positions matching TRBD2. From germline, CDR1 is SGHVS and CDR2 FQNEAQ. Germline trimming cut 4 bases from V and 6 bases from J; bases unmatched to any gene: 8. There are 16 residues in the CDR3. The CDR3 spells CASSSIGTSGGGEQYF. The CDR3 DNA sequence: TGTGCCAGCAGCTCCATCGGGACTAGCGGGGGAGGCGAGCAGTACTTC.

This clone was recorded a few times. V and J are TRBV29-1 and TRBJ2-7; D is tentatively TRBD1 or TRBD2 (5 bases each). Germline CDR1 reads SQVTM; CDR2 reads ANQGSEA. The CDR3 runs 13 residues. V was trimmed by 5 bases and J by 4 bases, leaving 15 bases between them. As DNA, the CDR3 is TGCAGCGTTACCGGGACCTGGCAGTACGAGCAGTACTTC. Its translation is CSVTGTWQYEQYF.

The CDR3 nucleotides are TGTGCCAGCAGCTTGAACGGGGACGAGCAGTACTTC. Its protein is CASSLNGDEQYF. This chain joins TRBV5-5 and TRBJ2-7, with D perhaps matching TRBD2 (5 bases). Germline CDR1 is SGHKS and CDR2 is YYEKEE (reference sequence). The CDR3 covers 12 residues. V was pared by 1 base and J by 5 bases, with 7 bases between.

This sequence joins TRBV6-5 and TRBJ2-7; possible D gene TRBD1, 5 bases. The CDR3 is 11 amino acids. Germline V gene data show CDR1 as MNHEY and CDR2 as SVGAGI. V gave up 7 bases and J gave up 4 bases, with 8 bases separating them. The CDR3 sequence: CASKRGYEQYF. The CDR3 nucleotides read TGTGCCAGCAAAAGGGGTTACGAGCAGTACTTC.

The chain joins TRBV6-1 to TRBJ1-4, with 8 bases that match TRBD1. The V segment lost 6 bases and the J segment 6 bases; nucleotides outside the gene matches: 6. The germline V gene encodes CDR1 MNHNS and CDR2 SASEGT. This CDR3 region has 14 residues. For the CDR3, the DNA is TGTGCCAGCAGCGAACAGGGGGGAGATGAAAAACTGTTTTTT. Translating it yields CASSEQGGDEKLFF.

The chain is built from TRBV7-9 and TRBJ1-1; possibly TRBD1 for D (6 bases). Trimming removed 1 base from V and 3 bases from J, with 15 bases in between. The V gene's germline CDR1 is SEHNR and CDR2 FQNEAQ (reference sequence). This CDR3 comprises 16 residues. The CDR3 sequence: CASSLDSGGWDTEAFF. The CDR3 nucleotides read TGTGCCAGCAGCTTAGACTCTGGGGGCTGGGACACTGAAGCTTTCTTT. Full variable domain (remainder filled in from reference TRBV7-9 and TRBJ1-1): DTGVSQNPRHKITKRGQNVTFRCDPISEHNRLYWYRQTLGQGPEFLTYFQNEAQLEKSRLLSDRFSAERPKGSFSTLEIQRTEQGDSAMYLCASSLDSGGWDTEAFFGQGTRLTVV.

This clone was counted only a few times. V usage is TRBV4-1 and J usage is TRBJ1-1; D is perhaps TRBD1 (5 bases). Germline lookup yields CDR1 MGHRA and CDR2 YSYEKL. V was pared by 1 base and J by 2 bases, with 14 bases between. CDR3 length: 16 residues. CDR3 sequence reads: CASSQVYGGGNTEAFF. CDR3 in DNA: TGCGCCAGCAGCCAAGTCTACGGGGGGGGTAACACTGAAGCTTTCTTT.

The CDR3 coding sequence is TGTGCCAGCAGCCACTTTTCCACCGGGACAGGGTATGGCTACACCTTC. This codes for CASSHFSTGTGYGYTF. The chain is built from TRBV14 and TRBJ1-2; 9 positions agree with TRBD1. CDR1 and CDR2 (germline): SGHDN, FVKESK. The CDR3 is 16 residues long. Trimming at V came to 3 bases and at J to 5 bases, leaving 10 bases not matched to a gene.

This sequence joins TRBV6-1 and TRBJ1-1, with TRBD1 as a possible D gene (6 bases). The CDR3 contains 11 residues. CDR1 and CDR2 from the germline V gene are MNHNS and SASEGT. V lost 6 bases and J 10 bases, leaving 12 bases between the germline ends. The CDR3: CASREGGGAFF. The CDR3 bases are TGTGCCAGCAGGGAGGGGGGGGGAGCTTTCTTT.

The V call is TRBV19, the J call TRBJ1-2; D gene unclear. Trimming removed 3 bases at V and 5 bases at J, with 13 bases between. This CDR3 contains 14 residues. Germline CDR1 and CDR2: LNHDA and SQIVND (reference sequence). CDR3 region: CASSIRWPAYGYTF. DNA for the CDR3: TGTGCCAGTAGTATTCGGTGGCCGGCTTATGGCTACACCTTC.